What follows are 28 T cell receptor beta chains derived from one specimen sequenced in a study of blood T cell repertoires in COVID-19. Only in-frame clones appear in the TCRdb table, and some are missing; sequencing was by immunoSEQ multiplex PCR. The sample has tens of thousands of clones, approximately 90% seen once. Material for sequencing was peripheral blood. The receptors originated from a man in his fifties or sixties with acute or convalescent COVID-19.

V is TRBV5-1 and J is TRBJ1-5; D is possibly TRBD1 (6 bases). Trimming removed 0 bases from V and 5 bases from J, with 12 bases in between. There are 15 residues in the CDR3. Germline values: CDR1 SGHRS, CDR2 YFSETQ. The CDR3 nucleotides are TGCGCCAGCAGCTTGGCTGGACAGACTTATCAGCCCCAGCATTTT. Amino acid sequence: CASSLAGQTYQPQHF.

This chain joins TRBV18 and TRBJ2-7, with TRBD1 matching over 11 bases. CDR1 and CDR2 from the germline V gene are KGHSH and LQKENI. CDR3 size: 15 residues. Trimming removed 2 bases from V and 7 bases from J; junction bases left unmatched: 7. The CDR3 bases are TGTGCCAGCTCACCAGGACAGGGGGCTCTCTGGGAGCAGTACTTC. Translating gives CASSPGQGALWEQYF.

This clone was counted once. The chain couples TRBV30 to TRBJ1-3; no reliable D call. The CDR3 totals 14 residues. V lost 3 bases and J lost 1, with 10 bases in between. CDR1 is GTSNPN, CDR2 SVGIG, per germline (reference sequence). Here the CDR3 reads CAWSRGGSGNTIYF. CDR3 nucleotide sequence: TGTGCCTGGAGCCGGGGAGGATCTGGAAACACCATATATTTT. Variable domain in full (rest from reference TRBV30 and TRBJ1-3): SQTIHQWPATLVQPVGSPLSLECTVEGTSNPNLYWYRQAAGRGLQLLFYSVGIGQISSEVPQNLSASRPQDRQFILSSKKLLLSDSGFYLCAWSRGGSGNTIYFGEGSWLTVV.

This sequence joins TRBV5-1 and TRBJ1-3; possible D gene TRBD1, 5 bases. CDR3 length equals 15 residues. V was shortened by 4 bases and J by 0 bases, with 11 bases between the two germline ends. Per the germline V gene, CDR1 is SGHRS and CDR2 is YFSETQ. The CDR3 loop is CASSVQGISGNTIYF. DNA for the CDR3: TGCGCCAGCAGCGTCCAGGGTATCTCTGGAAACACCATATATTTT. The full variable domain, rest sourced from reference TRBV5-1 and TRBJ1-3, is KAGVTQTPRYLIKTRGQQVTLSCSPISGHRSVSWYQQTPGQGLQFLFEYFSETQRNKGNFPGRFSGRQFSNSRSEMNVSTLELGDSALYLCASSVQGISGNTIYFGEGSWLTVV.

The J gene is TRBJ2-1, the V gene TRBV28, with TRBD2 identical over 12 bases. After removal of 6 bases from V and 6 bases from J, the junction contained 6 bases not matched to a gene. This CDR3 contains 15 residues. CDR1 is MDHEN and CDR2 is SYDVKM in the germline V gene. The CDR3: CASSNPSGGVNEQFF. CDR3 bases: TGTGCCAGCAGCAACCCTAGCGGGGGGGTCAATGAGCAGTTCTTC.

CDR3 loop: CASRLYGTSPNEQFF. The CDR3 region has the DNA TGTGCCAGCAGGCTCTACGGGACTAGTCCCAATGAGCAGTTCTTC. The genes are TRBV5-4 and TRBJ2-1; 8 positions agree with TRBD2. The germline CDR1 and CDR2 sequences are SGHNT and YYREEE (reference sequence). This CDR3 is 15 amino acids long. V was clipped by 5 bases and J by 6 bases; unmatched bases: 10.

V gene TRBV2 combines with J gene TRBJ1-2; 10 nucleotides match TRBD1. This CDR3 comprises 15 residues. J was trimmed by 4 bases and V by 8 bases; bases with no gene match: 10. Germline CDR1 and CDR2: SNHLY and FYNNEI. In DNA, the CDR3 is TGTGCCAGCCGGGACAGGGGCGCGTCGACCTATGGCTACACCTTC. It codes for CASRDRGASTYGYTF.

The V call is TRBV5-5, the J call TRBJ1-6; 8 nucleotides match TRBD1. V lost 4 bases and J lost 7; bases outside the gene matches: 7. In germline, CDR1 is SGHKS, CDR2 YYEKEE (reference sequence). This CDR3 is 15 amino acids long. This chain's CDR3 is CASSTQTGENSPLHF. The CDR3 DNA is TGTGCCAGCAGCACACAGACAGGGGAGAATTCACCCCTCCACTTT.

The table lists this clone with a few counts. This sample also contains other DNA sequences that code for the same CDR3. V usage is TRBV14 and J usage is TRBJ2-3; TRBD1 agrees at 7 bases. Per germline, CDR1 SGHDN and CDR2 FVKESK. The CDR3 has 15 residues. The trim removed 4 bases at V and 0 bases at J, leaving 4 bases unmatched. The CDR3 nucleotides are TGTGCCAGCAGCCCCGGGACAGTTAGCACAGATACGCAGTATTTT. Its protein product is CASSPGTVSTDTQYF.

The genes are TRBV18 and TRBJ2-5, with a weak D call TRBD1 (5 bases). The CDR3 is 14 residues long. Trimming stripped 4 bases from V and 2 bases from J, with 11 bases between. Germline V gene lookup returns CDR1 KGHSH and CDR2 LQKENI. CDR3 bases: TGTGCCAGCTCACGACAACAGGTGCAAGAGACCCAGTACTTC. The encoded protein is CASSRQQVQETQYF. Full variable domain (remainder filled in from reference TRBV18 and TRBJ2-5): NAGVMQNPRHLVRRRGQEARLRCSPMKGHSHVYWYRQLPEEGLKFMVYLQKENIIDESGMPKERFSAEFPKEGPSILRIQQVVRGDSAAYFCASSRQQVQETQYFGPGTRLLVL.

The chain uses TRBV6-6 and TRBJ1-5; the D gene is possibly TRBD1 (5 bases). There are 15 residues in the CDR3. V was clipped by 7 bases and J by 2 bases, with 15 bases between them. From germline, CDR1 is MNHNY and CDR2 SVGAGI (reference sequence). CDR3 sequence (DNA): TGTGCCAGCACTCGGGACCAAGCGGGCAATCAGCCCCAGCATTTT. It yields the protein CASTRDQAGNQPQHF.

This CDR3 is CASRGGRASSTDTQYF. Here the CDR3 DNA reads TGTGCCAGCAGGGGCGGGCGGGCCTCAAGCACAGATACGCAGTATTTT. The J gene is TRBJ2-3, the V gene TRBV11-1, with D possibly TRBD2 on 5 matching bases. The germline gives CDR1 SGHAT, CDR2 FQDESV (reference sequence). This CDR3 spans 16 amino acids. V lost 6 bases and J 0 bases, leaving 16 bases between the germline ends.

DNA for the CDR3: TGTGCCAGCAGCCGGACAGGGCCCTATGGCTACACCTTC. Translated: CASSRTGPYGYTF. The rearrangement links TRBV7-8 to TRBJ1-2, with 8 bases matching TRBD1. V was clipped by 5 bases and J by 4 bases; unmatched bases: 3. The CDR3 loop spans 13 amino acids. From germline, CDR1 is SGHVS and CDR2 FQNEAQ.

This chain connects TRBV24-1 to TRBJ2-5; 13 nucleotides agree with TRBD2. J lost 4 bases, V lost 4 bases, and 2 bases had no gene match. The CDR3 length is 15 residues. Germline CDR1 KGHDR, CDR2 SFDVKD. The CDR3 DNA follows: TGTGCCACCAGTGAACTAGCGGGGGGGAGAGAGACCCAGTACTTC. The encoded protein is CATSELAGGRETQYF.

This clone appeared a single time. This sequence joins TRBV10-3 and TRBJ2-7, with 9 nucleotides matching TRBD1. The CDR3 is made up of 15 amino acids. Germline V gives CDR1 ENHRY, CDR2 SYGVKD. V was clipped by 6 bases and J by 3 bases; unmatched bases: 9. The CDR3 sequence: CAISGGTGQNYEQYF. The CDR3 DNA reads TGTGCCATCAGCGGAGGGACAGGGCAAAACTACGAGCAGTACTTC.

This sequence joins TRBV12-3 or TRBV12-4 and TRBJ2-2, with 7 bases fitting TRBD1. The CDR3 sequence is 12 residues long. The ends lost 5 bases at V and 6 bases at J; junction bases unmatched: 0. CDR3 in DNA: TGTGCCAGCAGTGACAGGGCCGGGGAGCTGTTTTTT. Its translation is CASSDRAGELFF.

V and J are TRBV9 and TRBJ2-7; possibly TRBD2 for D (5 bases). The CDR3 loop spans 14 amino acids. Germline-derived CDR1 and CDR2 are SGDLS and YYNGEE. Trimming left V 0 bases short and J 5 bases short, with 12 bases between. The CDR3 reads CASSVDGRLHEQYF. CDR3 bases: TGTGCCAGCAGCGTAGATGGGAGACTCCACGAGCAGTACTTC.

V usage is TRBV7-3 and J usage is TRBJ2-2, with D possibly matching TRBD2 (7 bases). The CDR3 has 17 amino acids. The V gene lost 1 base and the J gene lost 2 bases, with 14 bases spanning the gap. Germline V CDR1 and CDR2: SGHTA, FQGTGA. The CDR3 DNA reads TGTGCCAGCAGCTTAATGGGCGGGGGCCTAAACACCGGGGAGCTGTTTTTT. As protein: CASSLMGGGLNTGELFF.

This chain uses TRBV30 with TRBJ2-2; D uncertain. The V end was cut by 2 bases, the J end by 6 bases, with 7 bases between. The CDR3 has 12 residues. Looked up from germline, CDR1 is GTSNPN and CDR2 is SVGIG (reference sequence). CDR3: CAWSRVPGELFF. Written as DNA, the CDR3 is TGTGCCTGGAGTCGGGTCCCCGGGGAGCTGTTTTTT.

The chain joins TRBV2 to TRBJ1-6; 8 nucleotides line up with TRBD1. The CDR3 spans 16 residues. The germline gives CDR1 SNHLY, CDR2 FYNNEI. Losses at the gene ends were 10 bases for V and 0 bases for J; bases not matched to a gene: 8. In DNA form, the CDR3 reads TGTGCCATCGACAGGGGCCTCAGCTCCTATAATTCACCCCTCCACTTT. This codes for CAIDRGLSSYNSPLHF.

V usage is TRBV4-1 and J usage is TRBJ2-1; D not resolved. This CDR3 has 13 residues. CDR1 MGHRA and CDR2 YSYEKL come from the germline V gene. V was trimmed by 1 base and J by 7 bases, leaving 8 bases between them. CDR3 in amino acids: CASSQATVNEQFF. The CDR3 nucleotides are TGCGCCAGCAGCCAAGCCACAGTAAATGAGCAGTTCTTC.

The chain carries TRBV18 and TRBJ1-3; no clear D gene. Per the germline V gene, CDR1 is KGHSH and CDR2 is LQKENI. V was shortened by 1 base and J by 4 bases, with 11 bases between the two germline ends. The CDR3 spans 15 residues. The CDR3 spells CASSPRLDLGNTIYF. DNA for the CDR3: TGTGCCAGCTCACCACGGCTGGACTTGGGAAACACCATATATTTT.

The J gene is TRBJ1-2, the V gene TRBV12-5, with TRBD1 as a possible D gene (5 bases). The CDR3 contains 13 residues. The germline V and J ends were trimmed by 5 bases and 4 bases, with 11 bases remaining between them. Germline-derived CDR1 and CDR2 are LGHNT and FRNRAP. CDR3 sequence reads: CASGRDRGYGYTF. CDR3 nucleotides: TGTGCTAGTGGTAGAGACAGAGGCTATGGCTACACCTTC. Based on the CDR3 plus reference TRBV12-5 and TRBJ1-2, the full variable domain is DARVTQTPRHKVTEMGQEVTMRCQPILGHNTVFWYRQTMMQGLELLAYFRNRAPLDDSGMPKDRFSAEMPDATLATLKIQPSEPRDSAVYFCASGRDRGYGYTFGSGTRLTVV.

This chain uses TRBV18 with TRBJ2-6; D gene uncertain. The CDR3 extends over 16 amino acids. CDR1 is KGHSH and CDR2 is LQKENI in the germline V gene. The V end was cut by 0 bases, the J end by 0 bases, with 6 bases between. The CDR3, as DNA: TGTGCCAGCTCACCACCGATTAGCTCTGGGGCCAACGTCCTGACTTTC. Protein sequence: CASSPPISSGANVLTF. Using reference TRBV18 and TRBJ2-6 for the parts outside the CDR3, the full variable domain is NAGVMQNPRHLVRRRGQEARLRCSPMKGHSHVYWYRQLPEEGLKFMVYLQKENIIDESGMPKERFSAEFPKEGPSILRIQQVVRGDSAAYFCASSPPISSGANVLTFGAGSRLTVL.

The chain is built from TRBV29-1 and TRBJ2-7; D is undetermined. Trimming removed 4 bases at V and 2 bases at J, with 9 bases between. The CDR3 covers 12 residues. Germline CDR1 is SQVTM and CDR2 is ANQGSEA. CDR3 region: CSVGARPYEQYF. CDR3 in DNA: TGCAGCGTTGGGGCCAGACCCTACGAGCAGTACTTC.

This clone showed up just a few times. The rearrangement joins TRBV19 to TRBJ1-5; D is uncertain. Trimming shortened V by 5 bases and J by 0 bases, and 14 bases separated the two germline ends. The germline V gene encodes CDR1 LNHDA and CDR2 SQIVND (reference sequence). The CDR3 is made up of 16 amino acids. CDR3 coding DNA: TGTGCCAGTAGTGAATCGACACTCTATAGCAATCAGCCCCAGCATTTT. This encodes CASSESTLYSNQPQHF.

The genes are TRBV19 and TRBJ1-5; D might be TRBD1 (5 bases). Per germline, CDR1 LNHDA and CDR2 SQIVND (reference sequence). V lost 5 bases and J 6 bases, leaving 17 bases between the germline ends. The CDR3 consists of 15 residues. CDR3 DNA: TGTGCCAGTAGTTTAGGACTCATGGGGCTTCAGCCCCAGCATTTT. Protein product: CASSLGLMGLQPQHF.

The chain combines TRBV7-9 with TRBJ2-7; tentatively, D is TRBD1 (6 bases). The germline V gene has CDR1 SEHNR and CDR2 FQNEAQ (reference sequence). CDR3 length: 14 residues. V was trimmed by 4 bases and J by 1 base, leaving 11 bases between them. DNA of the CDR3: TGTGCCAGCAGCTCGACCGGGACATCCTACGAGCAGTACTTC. It translates to CASSSTGTSYEQYF.